This T cell receptor (beta chain) was profiled in a study of blood T cell repertoires in COVID-19. There are 15 residues in the CDR3. The V gene lost 5 bases and the J gene lost 3 bases, with 14 bases spanning the gap. Looked up from germline, CDR1 is MNHEY and CDR2 is SMNVEV (reference sequence). The data were produced by immunoSEQ multiplex PCR, yet TCRdb's version contains in-frame clones alone and is incomplete. This table has about 110,000 clones, about 85% appearing once. This chain connects TRBV27 to TRBJ1-5, with D maybe TRBD1 (5 bases). What was sequenced was peripheral blood. The receptor's source is a human donor in a cohort sampled during active COVID-19. CDR3 sequence (DNA): TGTGCCAGCAGTGAACTAACAGGATACAATCAGCCCCAGCATTTT. It translates to CASSELTGYNQPQHF.